This T cell receptor (beta chain) was obtained from a study of T-cell memory formation after mild COVID-19. Study overall: The study found TCR clusters largely donor specific. Study findings and constraints: Prior to infection, memory already included some responding clones, suggesting cross-reactive memory joined. Clones which contracted sat mainly in CM and EM if CD4+, and in EMRA if CD8+.

TCRdb recomputed calls from the 5' RACE reads with MiXCR, one row per CDR3 protein. The repertoire includes about 600,000 distinct CDR3 sequences, about 20% of them detected once, and roughly 8.1% sits in the top ten. This clonotype was found a few times. Its specificity is not known. CDR1 is SEHNR, CDR2 FQNEAQ, per germline (reference sequence). There are 14 residues in the CDR3. Trimming removed 10 bases from V and 1 base from J, with 13 bases in between. This receptor was obtained from an adult woman who had mild COVID-19 (a few samples of this study predate the infection). Cell type and time point are not known. The chain couples TRBV7-9 to TRBJ2-2, with D maybe TRBD2 (6 bases). Sequencing input: PBMCs or a T cell subset sorted from them (not recorded which). The CDR3 sequence: CATARSGNTGELFF. The CDR3, as DNA: TGTGCCACCGCGCGTAGCGGGAACACCGGGGAGCTGTTTTTT.